The TCR beta chain under discussion was sequenced for a study of shared clonotypes between healthy human individuals. Turning to the study itself: CD4 naive cells filled three plates per donor, CD4 memory three, CD8 naive two and CD8 memory one.

Cells designated naive CD8 were CD45RO-negative and were positively selected for CCR7, with terminally differentiated effector memory CD45RA+ cells excluded. Methods used by the authors: Junction-only immunoSEQ data arrived without quality scores, meaning filtering differed. Sequencing used immunoSEQ multiplex PCR; TCRdb keeps in-frame clones, though not all of them. The V and J calls and the clone size are those of that table, but D and trimming were determined from the DNA. The sample holds roughly 850,000 clones, about 96% seen once. On this clone: The target antigen is unknown. An end of the junction does not agree with germline; a read error may underlie this.

General study findings and limits: Naive subsets tended to show greater estimated richness than memory subsets.

There are 13 residues in the CDR3. Germline assignment: CDR1 MNHEY and CDR2 SMNVEV (reference sequence). The chain links TRBV27 to TRBJ2-7, with D perhaps matching TRBD2 (5 bases). The clonotype was recovered from a man under 40 in good health. Material for sequencing was naive CD8+ T cells sorted from blood. CDR3 amino acids: CASSNLDQRTHLF. The DNA of the CDR3 is TGTGCCAGCAGTAACTTGGACCAGAGGACTCACTTGTTC.